These T cell receptor beta chains were read from a single sample in a study of blood T cell repertoires in COVID-19. This table comes from immunoSEQ multiplex PCR, and its TCRdb copy is limited to in-frame clones, with some not included. The sample lists more than 70,000 clones, 86% occurring once. Sequenced input: peripheral blood. These TCRs come from a man aged 45-65 years with active or convalescent COVID-19. Both conserved end residues are part of each CDR3. The D gene is left open where the match is weak. Some rows have no size entry. The others give once, few or many, or a class for an expanded clone.

cdr3_length | j_call | v_call | clone_size | d_call | cdr3_nt | cdr3_aa
14 | TRBJ2-7 | TRBV7-2 | NA | NA | TGTGCCAGCAGCTTAGATCGGCGGGGCTACGAGCAGTACTTC | CASSLDRRGYEQYF
16 | TRBJ2-3 | TRBV5-1 | NA | TRBD2 | TGCGCCAGCAGCTGGCGGACTAGCGGGGGCACAGATACGCAGTATTTT | CASSWRTSGGTDTQYF
14 | TRBJ2-1 | TRBV23-1 | once | NA | TGCGCCAGCAGTCACCGAGGACAGTACAATGAGCAGTTCTTC | CASSHRGQYNEQFF
15 | TRBJ2-5 | TRBV25-1 | NA | TRBD2 | TGTGCCAGCAGTGGGGAGGGACTAGGGGGACGGACCCAGTACTTC | CASSGEGLGGRTQYF
13 | TRBJ2-3 | TRBV6-5 | NA | NA | TGTGCCAGCAACTCAGGAAGCACAGATACGCAGTATTTT | CASNSGSTDTQYF
15 | TRBJ2-2 | TRBV6-4 | NA | NA | TGTGCCAGCAGTGACCGCGGGACCTCCACCGGGGAGCTGTTTTTT | CASSDRGTSTGELFF
15 | TRBJ1-4 | TRBV7-9 | NA | NA | TGTGCCAGCAGCTCTATGGACAGATTTAATGAAAAACTGTTTTTT | CASSSMDRFNEKLFF
13 | TRBJ2-5 | TRBV14 | NA | NA | TGTGCCAGCAGCCGGACTGTCCCCGGGACCCAGTACTTC | CASSRTVPGTQYF
13 | TRBJ2-5 | TRBV5-6 | once | NA | TGTGCCAGCAGCTTGGTAGCTGGTGAGACCCAGTACTTC | CASSLVAGETQYF
15 | TRBJ2-1 | TRBV28 | NA | TRBD2 | TGTGCCAGCATAGTTAGCGGGGGGGTCTACAATGAGCAGTTCTTC | CASIVSGGVYNEQFF
15 | TRBJ1-5 | TRBV11-2 | NA | TRBD1 | TGTGCCAGCAGCTTGTCTCCAGGGGGCAGGCAGCCCCAGCATTTT | CASSLSPGGRQPQHF
14 | TRBJ2-2 | TRBV29-1 | few | NA | TGCAGCGGAGGGGTAGTGGGGGGTGAAGGAGAGCTGTTTTTT | CSGGVVGGEGELFF
14 | TRBJ2-7 | TRBV19 | NA | TRBD1 | TGTGCCAGTAGTATTGGGACAGGCACCTACGAGCAGTACTTC | CASSIGTGTYEQYF
16 | TRBJ2-4 | TRBV5-1 | NA | NA | TGCGCCAGCAGCTCGGGGACATCCTTAGCCAAAAACATTCAGTACTTC | CASSSGTSLAKNIQYF
13 | TRBJ1-2 | TRBV10-3 | few | NA | TGTGCCATCAGTGCAGGGGACCCCTATGGCTACACCTTC | CAISAGDPYGYTF
13 | TRBJ1-5 | TRBV6-2/TRBV6-3 | NA | TRBD1 | TGTGCCAGCAGTGGACAGGGGGGGCAGCCCCAGCATTTT | CASSGQGGQPQHF
14 | TRBJ2-5 | TRBV28 | NA | NA | TGTGCCAGCAGTGTGGAACAGTACCAAGAGACCCAGTACTTC | CASSVEQYQETQYF
15 | TRBJ1-6 | TRBV7-9 | once | TRBD1 | TGTGCCAGCAGCTTAGCCGAACAGGGGGCCTCACCCCTCCACTTT | CASSLAEQGASPLHF
13 | TRBJ2-5 | TRBV2 | NA | NA | TGTGCCAGCAGGTCCGGGAGCCGGGAGACCCAGTACTTC | CASRSGSRETQYF
13 | TRBJ1-5 | TRBV19 | NA | TRBD1 | TGTGCCAGTAGAGACAGGGGTAATCAGCCCCAGCATTTT | CASRDRGNQPQHF
18 | TRBJ1-3 | TRBV5-1 | NA | NA | TGCGCCAGCAGCCCCGGAGTAGTAGGGGCGCCGACTGGAAACACCATATATTTT | CASSPGVVGAPTGNTIYF
14 | TRBJ1-2 | TRBV14 | NA | TRBD1 | TGTGCCAGCAGCCCTACAGGGGATTCATATGGCTACACCTTC | CASSPTGDSYGYTF
13 | TRBJ2-5 | TRBV3-1/TRBV3-2 | NA | TRBD2 | TGTGCCAGCAGCCAATGGGGGGGAGAGACCCAGTACTTC | CASSQWGGETQYF
13 | TRBJ2-7 | TRBV12-3/TRBV12-4 | NA | NA | TGTGCCAGCAGTTCCGGTAGCGGTTTCGAGCAGTACTTC | CASSSGSGFEQYF
13 | TRBJ1-2 | TRBV10-3 | NA | TRBD1 | TGTGCCATCTCCCTGGACAGGGGGAGTGGCTACACCTTC | CAISLDRGSGYTF
14 | TRBJ1-2 | TRBV6-5 | NA | TRBD1 | TGTGCCAGCAGTTCCACCGACAGGGTATATGGCTACACCTTC | CASSSTDRVYGYTF
14 | TRBJ1-2 | TRBV5-6 | NA | NA | TGTGCCAGCAGCTCGGACAGCCTTAACTATGGCTACACCTTC | CASSSDSLNYGYTF
14 | TRBJ2-5 | TRBV7-8 | NA | TRBD2 | TGTGCCAGCAGCTTCCCGGGACTAGCAAAGACCCAGTACTTC | CASSFPGLAKTQYF
14 | TRBJ2-5 | TRBV7-2 | NA | TRBD1 | TGTGCCAGCAGCACGGGACAGGTTAAAGAGACCCAGTACTTC | CASSTGQVKETQYF
16 | TRBJ2-2 | TRBV19 | NA | NA | TGTGCCAGTAGTATTCAGGGGGGAAGGAACACCGGGGAGCTGTTTTTT | CASSIQGGRNTGELFF
13 | TRBJ1-2 | TRBV18 | NA | TRBD1 | TGTGCCAGCTCACCGGACAGGGAGTATGGCTACACCTTC | CASSPDREYGYTF
17 | TRBJ1-5 | TRBV4-3 | NA | TRBD1 | TGCGCCAGCAGCCAAGACTATAACAGGGGGAGCAATCAGCCCCAGCATTTT | CASSQDYNRGSNQPQHF
14 | TRBJ1-1 | TRBV6-2/TRBV6-3 | NA | TRBD1 | TGTGCCAGCAGCCTAGGGGGCGCAGGCACTGAAGCTTTCTTT | CASSLGGAGTEAFF
15 | TRBJ2-3 | TRBV11-2 | NA | TRBD1 | TGTGCCAGCAGCTTACCGACAGGGGGCGTAGATACGCAGTATTTT | CASSLPTGGVDTQYF
13 | TRBJ1-3 | TRBV19 | NA | NA | TGTGCCAGTAGTATAGGGGCACGAAACACCATATATTTT | CASSIGARNTIYF
13 | TRBJ2-3 | TRBV4-2 | NA | NA | TGTGCCAGCAGCCTGACTACCACAGATACGCAGTATTTT | CASSLTTTDTQYF
14 | TRBJ2-1 | TRBV28 | NA | NA | TGTGCCAGCAAACACCCCCAGGCCTACAATGAGCAGTTCTTC | CASKHPQAYNEQFF
15 | TRBJ2-3 | TRBV7-2 | NA | TRBD2 | TGTGCCAGCAGCTTGGCGGGGGGGCGCACAGATACGCAGTATTTT | CASSLAGGRTDTQYF
15 | TRBJ2-5 | TRBV18 | NA | TRBD1 | TGTGCCAGCTCACCACGCCAGGGGGAACAAGAGACCCAGTACTTC | CASSPRQGEQETQYF
16 | TRBJ2-2 | TRBV7-9 | once | TRBD1 | TGTGCCAGCAGCAGGACAGGGGGCGAGAACACCGGGGAGCTGTTTTTT | CASSRTGGENTGELFF
13 | TRBJ1-1 | TRBV10-1 | NA | NA | TGCGCCAGCACGTCGGGGGATACCACTGAAGCTTTCTTT | CASTSGDTTEAFF